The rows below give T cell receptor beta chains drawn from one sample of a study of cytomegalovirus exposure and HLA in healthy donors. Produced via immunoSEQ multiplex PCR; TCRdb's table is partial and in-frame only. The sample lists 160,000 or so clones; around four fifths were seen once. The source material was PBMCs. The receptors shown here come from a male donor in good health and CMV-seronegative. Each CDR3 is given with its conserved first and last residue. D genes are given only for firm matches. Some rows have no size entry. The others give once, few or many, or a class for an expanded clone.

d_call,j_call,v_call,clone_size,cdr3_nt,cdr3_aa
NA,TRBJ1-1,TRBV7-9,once,TGTGCCAGCGGTGGTCCCCTAGGCACTGAAGCTTTCTTT,CASGGPLGTEAFF
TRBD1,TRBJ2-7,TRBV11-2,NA,TGTGCCAGCAGCTACCGGGACAGGGTAGCCGAGCAGTACTTC,CASSYRDRVAEQYF
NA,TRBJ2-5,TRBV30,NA,TGTGCCTGGAGTGTACGCCACAAAGAGACCCAGTACTTC,CAWSVRHKETQYF
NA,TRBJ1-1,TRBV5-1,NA,TGCGCCAGCAGCTTGGAACCCCCTTCCAGGGTAAGTTGGAACACTGAAGCTTTCTTT,CASSLEPPSRVSWNTEAFF
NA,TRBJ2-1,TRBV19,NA,TGTGCCAGTAGTAGACAGCTATACAATGAGCAGTTCTTC,CASSRQLYNEQFF
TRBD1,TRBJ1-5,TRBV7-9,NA,TGTGCCAGCAGCTCACACCGGGACAGGGGTCAGCCCCAGCATTTT,CASSSHRDRGQPQHF
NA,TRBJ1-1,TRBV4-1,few,TGCGCCAGCAGACTCGAACAGGGCCGGACTGAAGCTTTCTTT,CASRLEQGRTEAFF
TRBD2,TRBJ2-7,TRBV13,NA,TGTGCCAGCAGCAGTACTAGCGGGAGGACCGACTCCTACGAGCAGTACTTC,CASSSTSGRTDSYEQYF
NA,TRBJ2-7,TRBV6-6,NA,TGTGCCAGCAGTCTCCGGGGCGAGCAGTACTTC,CASSLRGEQYF
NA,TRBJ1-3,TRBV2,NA,TGTGCCAGCAGCTCAGACAGATTCTCTGGAAACACCATATATTTT,CASSSDRFSGNTIYF
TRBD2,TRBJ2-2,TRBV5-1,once,TGCGCCAGCAGAGCCGGGACTAGCGGGGGGCGAGAGCTGTTTTTT,CASRAGTSGGRELFF
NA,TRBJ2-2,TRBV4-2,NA,TGTGCCAGCAGCCAAGGGGGCGACTCGAGGTTTATCGGGGAGCTGTTTTTT,CASSQGGDSRFIGELFF
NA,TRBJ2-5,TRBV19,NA,TGTGCCAGTAGTATATCTAGCCAAGAGACCCAGTACTTC,CASSISSQETQYF
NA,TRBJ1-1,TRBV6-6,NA,TGTGCCAGCAGTTACCCGGACACCAACACTGAAGCTTTCTTT,CASSYPDTNTEAFF